This T cell receptor beta chain was documented in a study of radiotherapy plus CTLA-4 blockade in lung cancer. Study-wide background: For 18% of patients, objective responses occurred, and around 34% had disease control.

Sequenced by immunoSEQ multiplex PCR; TCRdb stores in-frame clones only, minus some. The sample includes approximately 80,000 clones, about 80% of them seen just once. Focal radiation with ipilimumab CTLA-4 blockade was given to patients with chemo-refractory metastatic non-small-cell lung cancer. Trimming stripped 6 bases from V and 4 bases from J, with 10 bases between. Per germline, CDR1 SNHLY and CDR2 FYNNEI. This CDR3 spans 12 amino acids. Concerning this clone itself: Antigen unknown.

Study-level findings and limits: Early clonal dynamics of blood T cells, together with interferon-beta, were reported as the best response predictor. There was expansion of tumor-derived TCR clones in blood after radiotherapy plus ipilimumab.

J is TRBJ2-7 and V is TRBV2; D ambiguous. The TCR originated in a human donor with non-small cell lung cancer who had stable disease on radiotherapy plus ipilimumab. The sample consisted of peripheral blood, taken from a patient treated with radiotherapy plus ipilimumab. For the CDR3, the DNA is TGTGCCAGCAGCGAGACAAGTTACGAGCAGTACTTC. It encodes CASSETSYEQYF.